One and the same sample provided the 9 T cell receptor beta chains below, sequenced in a study of T cell clusters in autoimmune cytopenias. Approximately 36,000 genome equivalents of blood DNA were amplified for TRB. Multiplex touch-down PCR amplified TRB using TRB-A and TRB-B pools in one tube. TCRdb reanalyzed the multiplex PCR reads and collapses them to one entry per CDR3 protein, without DNA. The sample holds around 9,700 distinct CDR3 sequences. The sample also formed part of further work on T cell repertoires in aging, cancer and after chemotherapy.

The material sequenced was peripheral blood. These receptors came from a human donor in good health.

This clonotype is deemed medium-sized by its frequency. V usage is TRBV7-2 and J usage is TRBJ1-3; the D call of TRBD1 rests on TCRdb alone, since no DNA is present to check it. The CDR3 is 18 amino acids. Per germline, CDR1 SGHTA and CDR2 FQGNSA. The CDR3 is CASTSPGQGNSAGNTIYF.

The chain uses TRBV4-3 and TRBJ1-6. Per germline, CDR1 LGHNA and CDR2 YSLEER. CDR3 size: 13 residues. The CDR3: CASSQVEDSPLHF.

This clonotype is deemed medium-sized by its frequency. This chain joins TRBV7-9 and TRBJ2-5; without DNA, the TCRdb call of TRBD2 cannot be checked. The CDR3 is 13 amino acids. From germline, CDR1 is SEHNR and CDR2 FQNEAQ (reference sequence). The CDR3: CASSPRGSGTQYF.

The V and J genes are TRBV5-8 and TRBJ2-7. The CDR3 is made up of 13 amino acids. Germline lookup yields CDR1 SGHTS and CDR2 YDEGEE. Here the CDR3 reads CASSLGVGVEQYF.

This rearrangement joins TRBV12-3 or TRBV12-4 to TRBJ2-4; there is no DNA to check the TCRdb D call of TRBD1. The CDR3 spans 17 residues. The CDR3 loop is CASRPRGGVMAKNIQYF.

This clonotype is called medium-sized (0.01 to 0.1%) based on its frequency. V and J are TRBV18 and TRBJ2-6; the TCRdb D gene call, TRBD2, has no DNA to confirm it. The CDR3 length is 15 residues. CDR1 is KGHSH, CDR2 LQKENI, per germline. The CDR3 loop is CASSPRASGANVLTF.

This clonotype ranks as medium-sized in terms of frequency. The genes are TRBV30 and TRBJ1-6; TCRdb proposes TRBD1, but this gene call is untestable without DNA. Germline V gives CDR1 GTSNPN, CDR2 SVGIG (reference sequence). CDR3 size: 14 residues. CDR3 region: CAWSVGRVFSPLHF. Full variable domain (rest looked up from reference TRBV30 and TRBJ1-6): SQTIHQWPATLVQPVGSPLSLECTVEGTSNPNLYWYRQAAGRGLQLLFYSVGIGQISSEVPQNLSASRPQDRQFILSSKKLLLSDSGFYLCAWSVGRVFSPLHFGNGTRLTVT.

J is TRBJ2-2 and V is TRBV5-5; TCRdb picks TRBD2, but there is no DNA to check that call. Germline CDR1 and CDR2: SGHKS and YYEKEE (reference sequence). This CDR3 has 18 amino acids. The CDR3 sequence: CASSLSRLLSSGPGELFF.

The chain links TRBV7-9 to TRBJ2-4; there is no DNA to check the TCRdb D call of TRBD1. Germline-derived CDR1 and CDR2 are SEHNR and FQNEAQ (reference sequence). The CDR3 runs to 16 residues. CDR3 in amino acids: CASSPPPSGAKNIQYF.